This T cell receptor (beta chain) was captured in a study of control samples from healthy donors and cancer patients. TCRdb's table, derived via immunoSEQ multiplex PCR, lists solely in-frame clones and lacks some. The table has roughly 200,000 clones, 80% to 95% seen once. V shed 5 bases and J shed 2 bases, with 6 bases lying between them. The length of the CDR3 is 12 residues. The clonotype was recovered from a young man in good health. The sequencing sample was made of blood. The rearrangement joins TRBV12-3 or TRBV12-4 to TRBJ1-2; D not resolved. The CDR3 spells CASSEGNYGYTF. The CDR3 region has the DNA TGTGCCAGCAGTGAGGGAAACTATGGCTACACCTTC.